The rows below give T cell receptor beta chains drawn from one sample of a study of T cells in Graves' hyperthyroidism and ophthalmopathy. TCRdb itself ran the multiplex PCR reads through MiXCR, one entry per CDR3 protein. This sample yields fewer than 750,000 distinct CDR3 sequences, of which about 15% are seen a single time; around 4.5% belongs to the top ten. The sequenced sample consisted of blood. The receptors originated from a woman aged 40 to 49 with Graves' ophthalmopathy. Each CDR3 is given with its conserved first and last residue. Fields, in order: clone size, D gene, V gene, J gene, CDR3 protein, CDR3 DNA. The D gene is left open where the match is weak. Rows may omit the clone size; those that give it use once, few, many or a size class.

clone_size: NA
d_call: TRBD2
v_call: TRBV27
j_call: TRBJ2-7
cdr3_aa: CASSPGLVPHEQYF
cdr3_nt: TGTGCCAGCAGTCCCGGACTAGTCCCCCACGAGCAGTACTTC

clone_size: many
d_call: NA
v_call: TRBV20-1
j_call: TRBJ1-1
cdr3_aa: CSAHSTLNTEAFF
cdr3_nt: TGCAGTGCTCACTCCACATTGAACACTGAAGCTTTCTTT

clone_size: many
d_call: TRBD1
v_call: TRBV6-8
j_call: TRBJ2-2
cdr3_aa: CASRTWGQGNTGELFF
cdr3_nt: TGTGCCAGCAGGACGTGGGGACAGGGGAACACCGGGGAGCTGTTTTTT

clone_size: many
d_call: TRBD1
v_call: TRBV6-2/TRBV6-3
j_call: TRBJ1-5
cdr3_aa: CASSSGLSGTDNQPQHF
cdr3_nt: TGTGCCAGCAGTTCGGGGCTATCCGGGACAGACAATCAGCCCCAGCATTTT

clone_size: NA
d_call: TRBD2
v_call: TRBV6-1
j_call: TRBJ2-6
cdr3_aa: CASSLSGGLGANVLTF
cdr3_nt: TGTGCCAGCAGCCTATCGGGGGGGCTTGGGGCCAACGTCCTGACTTTC

clone_size: many
d_call: NA
v_call: TRBV6-1
j_call: TRBJ1-3
cdr3_aa: CASSTARKFSGNTIYF
cdr3_nt: TGTGCCAGCAGTACCGCGAGAAAATTCTCTGGAAACACCATATATTTT

clone_size: many
d_call: TRBD2
v_call: TRBV30
j_call: TRBJ2-7
cdr3_aa: CAWRGLADYEQYF
cdr3_nt: TGTGCCTGGAGAGGACTAGCGGACTACGAGCAGTACTTC

clone_size: few
d_call: NA
v_call: TRBV6-1
j_call: TRBJ1-1
cdr3_aa: CASSDSNVAFF
cdr3_nt: TGTGCCAGCAGTGATTCAAACGTAGCTTTCTTT

clone_size: many
d_call: NA
v_call: TRBV19
j_call: TRBJ1-1
cdr3_aa: CASSTTLRRLNTEAFF
cdr3_nt: TGTGCCAGTAGTACCACCCTTCGAAGGCTGAACACTGAAGCTTTCTTT

clone_size: few
d_call: NA
v_call: TRBV7-9
j_call: TRBJ1-1
cdr3_aa: CASSLGGEFEAFF
cdr3_nt: TGTGCCAGCAGCTTAGGGGGGGAGTTTGAAGCTTTCTTT

clone_size: many
d_call: NA
v_call: TRBV28
j_call: TRBJ1-2
cdr3_aa: CASTQGLNPRQAYTF
cdr3_nt: TGTGCCAGCACCCAGGGGTTAAACCCTCGTCAGGCCTACACCTTC

clone_size: many
d_call: NA
v_call: TRBV20-1
j_call: TRBJ1-1
cdr3_aa: CSARDPQPRKGEAFF
cdr3_nt: TGCAGTGCTAGAGATCCCCAGCCTAGGAAGGGTGAAGCTTTCTTT

clone_size: many
d_call: NA
v_call: TRBV19
j_call: TRBJ1-5
cdr3_aa: CASSILTTGGNQPQHF
cdr3_nt: TGTGCCAGTAGTATACTCACGACAGGAGGCAATCAGCCCCAGCATTTT

clone_size: NA
d_call: NA
v_call: TRBV20-1
j_call: TRBJ2-7
cdr3_aa: CSAYGHANYEQYF
cdr3_nt: TGCAGTGCCTACGGACACGCCAACTACGAGCAGTACTTC

clone_size: many
d_call: TRBD1
v_call: TRBV6-1
j_call: TRBJ1-6
cdr3_aa: CASSPDRESPLHF
cdr3_nt: TGTGCCAGCAGTCCGGACAGGGAATCACCCCTCCACTTT

clone_size: many
d_call: NA
v_call: TRBV19
j_call: TRBJ2-5
cdr3_aa: CASSPTGPEETQYF
cdr3_nt: TGTGCCAGTAGTCCCACAGGTCCAGAGGAGACCCAGTACTTC

clone_size: few
d_call: TRBD1
v_call: TRBV30
j_call: TRBJ2-7
cdr3_aa: CAWGRDSTYEQYF
cdr3_nt: TGTGCCTGGGGACGGGACAGTACCTACGAGCAGTACTTC

clone_size: few
d_call: NA
v_call: TRBV5-1
j_call: TRBJ1-1
cdr3_aa: CASSLWEENTEAFF
cdr3_nt: TGCGCCAGCAGCTTGTGGGAGGAGAACACTGAAGCTTTCTTT

clone_size: few
d_call: TRBD1
v_call: TRBV4-1
j_call: TRBJ2-7
cdr3_aa: CASSQGRETGVYEQYF
cdr3_nt: TGCGCCAGCAGCCAAGGGAGAGAGACAGGGGTGTACGAGCAGTACTTC

clone_size: many
d_call: TRBD2
v_call: TRBV7-8
j_call: TRBJ2-7
cdr3_aa: CASCRLAGYEQYF
cdr3_nt: TGTGCCAGCTGCCGACTAGCGGGCTACGAGCAGTACTTC

clone_size: many
d_call: NA
v_call: TRBV19
j_call: TRBJ2-7
cdr3_aa: CASSWTSRPHEQYF
cdr3_nt: TGTGCCAGTAGTTGGACATCAAGGCCTCACGAGCAGTACTTC

clone_size: many
d_call: NA
v_call: TRBV29-1
j_call: TRBJ2-5
cdr3_aa: CSVEAQGETQYF
cdr3_nt: TGCAGCGTTGAAGCCCAGGGGGAGACCCAGTACTTC